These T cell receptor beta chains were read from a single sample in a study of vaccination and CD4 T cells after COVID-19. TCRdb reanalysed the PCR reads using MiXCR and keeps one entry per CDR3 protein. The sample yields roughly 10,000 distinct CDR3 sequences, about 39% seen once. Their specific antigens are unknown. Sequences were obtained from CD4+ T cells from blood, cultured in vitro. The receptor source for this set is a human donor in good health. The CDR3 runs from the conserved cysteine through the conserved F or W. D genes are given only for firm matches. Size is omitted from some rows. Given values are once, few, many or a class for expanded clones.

CDR3aa: CASSQRSLAGSEQYF
CDR3nt: TGTGCCAGCAGCCAACGTTCACTAGCGGGATCCGAGCAGTACTTC
abundance: once
d_gene: TRBD2
len: 15
j_gene: TRBJ2-7
v_gene: TRBV14

CDR3aa: CASSSTVNTEAFF
CDR3nt: TGTGCCAGCAGCTCGACGGTAAACACTGAAGCTTTCTTT
abundance: .
d_gene: .
len: 13
j_gene: TRBJ1-1
v_gene: TRBV12-3/TRBV12-4

CDR3aa: CAWDGQGNTEAFF
CDR3nt: TGTGCCTGGGACGGACAGGGAAACACTGAAGCTTTCTTT
abundance: .
d_gene: TRBD1
len: 13
j_gene: TRBJ1-1
v_gene: TRBV30

CDR3aa: CASSSTSSGRVPYNEQFF
CDR3nt: TGTGCCAGCAGTTCCACCTCTAGCGGGAGGGTACCTTACAATGAGCAGTTCTTC
abundance: .
d_gene: TRBD2
len: 18
j_gene: TRBJ2-1
v_gene: TRBV27

CDR3aa: CASRKTGRNTEAFF
CDR3nt: TGTGCCAGCAGGAAGACAGGGCGAAACACTGAAGCTTTCTTT
abundance: few
d_gene: TRBD1
len: 14
j_gene: TRBJ1-1
v_gene: TRBV7-2

CDR3aa: CASSYSLSEQYF
CDR3nt: TGTGCCAGCAGTTACTCACTATCCGAGCAGTACTTC
abundance: .
d_gene: .
len: 12
j_gene: TRBJ2-7
v_gene: TRBV6-5

CDR3aa: CASSLGTSGSSGNEQFF
CDR3nt: TGTGCCAGCAGCTTAGGGACTAGCGGGAGTTCGGGCAATGAGCAGTTCTTC
abundance: .
d_gene: TRBD2
len: 17
j_gene: TRBJ2-1
v_gene: TRBV11-3

CDR3aa: CSASPRGEQYF
CDR3nt: TGCAGTGCTTCCCCCAGAGGGGAGCAGTACTTC
abundance: once
d_gene: .
len: 11
j_gene: TRBJ2-7
v_gene: TRBV20-1

CDR3aa: CASRGAGPGQETQYF
CDR3nt: TGTGCCAGCAGAGGAGCGGGCCCCGGGCAAGAGACCCAGTACTTC
abundance: .
d_gene: .
len: 15
j_gene: TRBJ2-5
v_gene: TRBV5-4

CDR3aa: CASSLGQYDYKQYF
CDR3nt: TGTGCCAGCAGCTTAGGACAGTACGACTACAAGCAGTACTTC
abundance: .
d_gene: .
len: 14
j_gene: TRBJ2-7
v_gene: TRBV11-2

CDR3aa: CASSQDLSQGGLYGYTF
CDR3nt: TGTGCCAGCAGCCAAGATCTTTCCCAAGGGGGGCTCTACGGCTACACCTTC
abundance: .
d_gene: .
len: 17
j_gene: TRBJ1-2
v_gene: TRBV14

CDR3aa: CATSRVGGMGANEQFF
CDR3nt: TGTGCCACCAGCAGAGTCGGCGGGATGGGGGCCAATGAGCAGTTCTTC
abundance: few
d_gene: .
len: 16
j_gene: TRBJ2-1
v_gene: TRBV15

CDR3aa: CASSQVQGAPYGYTF
CDR3nt: TGTGCCAGCAGTCAGGTACAGGGGGCCCCCTATGGCTACACCTTC
abundance: .
d_gene: TRBD1
len: 15
j_gene: TRBJ1-2
v_gene: TRBV27

CDR3aa: CASSLGSETSPLHF
CDR3nt: TGTGCCAGCAGTTTGGGCAGCGAGACTTCACCCCTCCACTTT
abundance: .
d_gene: .
len: 14
j_gene: TRBJ1-6
v_gene: TRBV28

CDR3aa: CSARVEAGVSIQYF
CDR3nt: TGCAGTGCTAGAGTGGAGGCAGGCGTAAGCATTCAGTACTTC
abundance: few
d_gene: .
len: 14
j_gene: TRBJ2-4
v_gene: TRBV20-1

CDR3aa: CASTRGERPQHF
CDR3nt: TGTGCCAGCACCCGGGGAGAGCGGCCCCAGCATTTT
abundance: .
d_gene: .
len: 12
j_gene: TRBJ1-5
v_gene: TRBV7-9

CDR3aa: CASSGRGQIISYEQYF
CDR3nt: TGTGCCAGCAGTGGGAGGGGACAGATAATCTCCTACGAGCAGTACTTC
abundance: .
d_gene: .
len: 16
j_gene: TRBJ2-7
v_gene: TRBV6-2/TRBV6-3

CDR3aa: CASNPGTGGLGDKTQYF
CDR3nt: TGTGCCAGCAACCCGGGGACAGGGGGCTTAGGGGACAAGACCCAGTACTTC
abundance: .
d_gene: TRBD1
len: 17
j_gene: TRBJ2-5
v_gene: TRBV11-2

CDR3aa: CSARRGPGELFF
CDR3nt: TGCAGTGCTAGAAGGGGGCCCGGGGAGCTGTTTTTT
abundance: few
d_gene: TRBD1
len: 12
j_gene: TRBJ2-2
v_gene: TRBV20-1

CDR3aa: CAIKFSIPVEGYEQYF
CDR3nt: TGTGCCATCAAGTTTTCTATCCCAGTTGAGGGTTACGAGCAGTACTTC
abundance: .
d_gene: .
len: 16
j_gene: TRBJ2-7
v_gene: TRBV10-3

CDR3aa: CASRPPSSYEQYF
CDR3nt: TGTGCCAGCCGCCCCCCAAGCTCCTACGAGCAGTACTTC
abundance: once
d_gene: .
len: 13
j_gene: TRBJ2-7
v_gene: TRBV19

CDR3aa: CATSRAKRSETQYF
CDR3nt: TGTGCCACCAGCAGAGCAAAGCGGAGTGAGACCCAGTACTTC
abundance: few
d_gene: .
len: 14
j_gene: TRBJ2-5
v_gene: TRBV15